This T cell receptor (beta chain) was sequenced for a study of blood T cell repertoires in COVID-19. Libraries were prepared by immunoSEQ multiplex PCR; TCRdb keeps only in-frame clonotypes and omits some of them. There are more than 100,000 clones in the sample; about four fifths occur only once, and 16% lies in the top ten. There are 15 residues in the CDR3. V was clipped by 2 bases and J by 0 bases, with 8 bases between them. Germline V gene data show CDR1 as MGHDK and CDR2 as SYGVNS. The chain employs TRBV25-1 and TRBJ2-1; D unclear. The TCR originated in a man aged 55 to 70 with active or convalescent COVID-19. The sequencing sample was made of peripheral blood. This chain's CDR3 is CASSERFSSYNEQFF. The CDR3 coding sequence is TGTGCCAGCAGTGAACGTTTTAGCTCCTACAATGAGCAGTTCTTC.